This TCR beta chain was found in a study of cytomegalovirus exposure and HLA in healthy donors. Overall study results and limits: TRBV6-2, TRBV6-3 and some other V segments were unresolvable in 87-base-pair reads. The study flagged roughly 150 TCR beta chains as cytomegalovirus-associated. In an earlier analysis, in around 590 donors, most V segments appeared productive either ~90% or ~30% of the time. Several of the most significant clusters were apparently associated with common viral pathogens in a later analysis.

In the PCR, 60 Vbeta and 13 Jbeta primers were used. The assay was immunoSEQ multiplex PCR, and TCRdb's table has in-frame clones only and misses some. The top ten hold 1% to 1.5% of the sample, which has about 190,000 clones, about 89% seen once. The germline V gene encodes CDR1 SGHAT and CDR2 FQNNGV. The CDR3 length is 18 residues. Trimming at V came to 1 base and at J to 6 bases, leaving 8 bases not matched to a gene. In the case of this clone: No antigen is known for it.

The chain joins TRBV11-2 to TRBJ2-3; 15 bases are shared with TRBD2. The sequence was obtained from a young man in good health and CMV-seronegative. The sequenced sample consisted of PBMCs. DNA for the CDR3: TGTGCCAGCAGCTTAGGCGGACTAGCGGGGGGGCCTGTCGATACGCAGTATTTT. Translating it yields CASSLGGLAGGPVDTQYF.